Each of the 28 T cell receptor beta chains below was sequenced from the same sample in a study of PD-1 blockade in classical Hodgkin lymphoma. Clones were read by immunoSEQ multiplex PCR, and TCRdb kept only the in-frame ones, dropping some. The sample has roughly 100,000 clones, just over 90% seen once. The sample's time point: cycle 4 day 1 (C4D1), after less than 7 weeks of nivolumab. Every patient had relapsed following autologous stem cell transplantation, and cohorts differed in brentuximab vedotin exposure. The specimen comprised peripheral blood mononuclear cells (PBMCs), sampled before the fourth cycle of nivolumab. These receptor sequences come from a human donor with classical Hodgkin lymphoma.

V and J are TRBV6-5 and TRBJ2-7, with TRBD2 identical over 7 bases. Germline trimming cut 2 bases from V and 6 bases from J; bases unmatched to any gene: 1. The CDR3 has 12 amino acids. Germline CDR1 and CDR2: MNHEY and SVGAGI. In DNA, the CDR3 is TGTGCCAGCAGTTACGGCGGGGGCGAGCAGTACTTC. Residues: CASSYGGGEQYF.

The CDR3 loop is CASSDGTGWYEQYF. The DNA of the CDR3 is TGTGCCAGCAGCGACGGGACAGGGTGGTACGAGCAGTACTTC. The V and J genes are TRBV11-2 and TRBJ2-7; 9 nucleotides agree with TRBD1. Germline lookup yields CDR1 SGHAT and CDR2 FQNNGV. Trimming cost V 5 bases and J 4 bases; bases outside gene matches: 6. This CDR3 contains 14 residues.

The chain couples TRBV9 to TRBJ2-7; 7 bases align to TRBD1. Germline CDR1 and CDR2: SGDLS and YYNGEE. J lost 0 bases, V lost 3 bases, and 3 bases had no gene match. The CDR3 is 14 amino acids. The CDR3 loop reads CASSAGDSSYEQYF. The CDR3 DNA reads TGTGCCAGCAGCGCCGGGGACAGCTCCTACGAGCAGTACTTC.

V gene TRBV4-1 combines with J gene TRBJ1-5; D may be TRBD1 (6 bases). There are 17 residues in the CDR3. V lost 4 bases to trimming and J lost 1 base, with 17 bases between them. Germline V gives CDR1 MGHRA, CDR2 YSYEKL. The CDR3 DNA is TGCGCCAGCAGCCGAGATTCCGGGACACCGAGCAATCAGCCCCAGCATTTT. Translating it yields CASSRDSGTPSNQPQHF.

The chain is built from TRBV15 and TRBJ2-2; no clear D gene. V shed 8 bases and J shed 6 bases, with 10 bases lying between them. The CDR3 contains 12 residues. Germline values: CDR1 LNHNV, CDR2 YYDKDF (reference sequence). CDR3 nucleotides: TGTGCCACCTATCCAGGCGCCGGGGAGCTGTTTTTT. Protein sequence: CATYPGAGELFF.

In its sample, this clone was seen once. This chain's CDR3 is CASRGLAANEQYF. DNA for the CDR3: TGTGCCAGCAGGGGACTAGCGGCAAACGAGCAGTACTTC. This chain joins TRBV28 and TRBJ2-7; TRBD2 agrees at 11 bases. V lost 6 bases and J lost 5; bases outside the gene matches: 3. Germline V gene data show CDR1 as MDHEN and CDR2 as SYDVKM. CDR3 length: 13 amino acids. Using reference TRBV28 and TRBJ2-7 for the parts outside the CDR3, the full variable domain is DVKVTQSSRYLVKRTGEKVFLECVQDMDHENMFWYRQDPGLGLRLIYFSYDVKMKEKGDIPEGYSVSREKKERFSLILESASTNQTSMYLCASRGLAANEQYFGPGTRLTVT.

The gene calls are TRBV10-1 and TRBJ2-7; D is undetermined. Germline CDR1 and CDR2: WNHNN and SYGVQD (reference sequence). With 0 bases removed from V and 9 bases from J, the gap between germline ends came to 15 bases. CDR3 length: 14 residues. The chain's CDR3 is CASSESGSWSSQYF. The CDR3 nucleotides are TGCGCCAGCAGTGAGTCTGGTAGTTGGAGTTCGCAGTACTTC.

V gene TRBV9 combines with J gene TRBJ1-1, with 7 bases identical to TRBD1. This CDR3 region has 14 residues. The V segment lost 4 bases and the J segment 1 base; nucleotides outside the gene matches: 4. CDR1 SGDLS and CDR2 YYNGEE come from the germline V gene. The CDR3 nucleotides read TGTGCCAGCAGCCCCCGGGACAGGAACACTGAAGCTTTCTTT. Amino acids: CASSPRDRNTEAFF.

The chain uses TRBV7-9 and TRBJ1-2; 9 nucleotides match TRBD1. The CDR3 consists of 14 residues. J was trimmed by 5 bases and V by 1 base; bases with no gene match: 2. The germline CDR1 and CDR2 sequences are SEHNR and FQNEAQ (reference sequence). CDR3 region: CASSLGGQGYGYTF. In nucleotides, the CDR3 is TGTGCCAGCAGCTTAGGTGGACAGGGGTATGGCTACACCTTC.

Written as DNA, the CDR3 is TGTGCCAGCAGGGACCGACTAGCGGGAGTTGTTGGCGGGGAGCTGTTTTTT. Encoded protein: CASRDRLAGVVGGELFF. This rearrangement joins TRBV28 to TRBJ2-2; 12 bases match TRBD2. Germline loops: CDR1 MDHEN, CDR2 SYDVKM. The CDR3 is 17 amino acids. Germline trimming cut 6 bases from V and 7 bases from J; bases unmatched to any gene: 12.

The V gene is TRBV6-6, the J gene TRBJ2-2; TRBD1 might be the D (6 bases). The ends were cut back, 4 bases at V and 0 bases at J, with 9 bases in the middle. Germline-derived CDR1 and CDR2 are MNHNY and SVGAGI (reference sequence). The CDR3 runs 15 residues. The CDR3 loop is CASSFGQTNTGELFF. CDR3 DNA: TGTGCCAGCAGTTTCGGACAGACGAACACCGGGGAGCTGTTTTTT.

The chain recombines TRBV6-1 with TRBJ1-5; D call uncertain. The germline V gene has CDR1 MNHNS and CDR2 SASEGT. V was pared by 4 bases and J by 4 bases, with 11 bases between. This CDR3 comprises 14 residues. CDR3: CASSVGQLNQPQHF. CDR3 coding DNA: TGTGCCAGCAGTGTGGGCCAGCTAAATCAGCCCCAGCATTTT.

The genes are TRBV27 and TRBJ2-7; D not resolved. Germline V lookup: CDR1 MNHEY, CDR2 SMNVEV (reference sequence). V was shortened by 6 bases and J by 7 bases, with 10 bases between the two germline ends. This CDR3 region has 11 residues. The CDR3: CASRRREEQYF. Written as DNA, the CDR3 is TGTGCCAGCAGGCGAAGGGAAGAGCAGTACTTC.

The chain couples TRBV5-4 to TRBJ1-2; D is possibly TRBD1 (6 bases). Trimming left V 1 base short and J 8 bases short, with 9 bases between. From germline, CDR1 is SGHNT and CDR2 YYREEE (reference sequence). The CDR3 has 12 amino acids. Here the CDR3 reads CASSLNRVGYTF. The CDR3 nucleotides read TGTGCCAGCAGCTTGAACAGGGTCGGCTACACCTTC.

V is TRBV7-2 and J is TRBJ1-2, with D unresolved. The CDR3 length is 17 residues. Trimming shortened V by 1 base and J by 0 bases, and 15 bases separated the two germline ends. The germline CDR1 and CDR2 sequences are SGHTA and FQGNSA. In DNA form, the CDR3 reads TGTGCCAGCAGCTTAGTTGGGGATGGGGTAGCTAACTATGGCTACACCTTC. It is translated as CASSLVGDGVANYGYTF.

The chain couples TRBV29-1 to TRBJ1-1, with 8 bases fitting TRBD1. The CDR3 contains 13 residues. The V segment lost 3 bases and the J segment 1 base; nucleotides outside the gene matches: 1. Germline values: CDR1 SQVTM, CDR2 ANQGSEA. CDR3 bases: TGCAGCGTTGACCAGGGGGCGAACACTGAAGCTTTCTTT. It translates to CSVDQGANTEAFF.

The chain combines TRBV28 with TRBJ1-1; D ambiguous. Trimming removed 7 bases at V and 0 bases at J, with 6 bases between. Looked up from germline, CDR1 is MDHEN and CDR2 is SYDVKM. The length of the CDR3 is 12 residues. CDR3 in amino acids: CASTEVNTEAFF. In DNA form, the CDR3 reads TGTGCCAGCACTGAAGTGAACACTGAAGCTTTCTTT.

The chain couples TRBV30 to TRBJ1-1; possibly TRBD1 for D (5 bases). CDR1 and CDR2 (germline): GTSNPN, SVGIG (reference sequence). The CDR3 runs 13 residues. The V gene lost 0 bases and the J gene lost 3 bases, with 8 bases spanning the gap. CDR3 amino acids: CAWSVRGDTEAFF. DNA for the CDR3: TGTGCCTGGAGTGTACGGGGGGACACTGAAGCTTTCTTT.

The J gene is TRBJ1-2, the V gene TRBV14; D possibly corresponds to TRBD1 (5 bases). The V gene's germline CDR1 is SGHDN and CDR2 FVKESK. Between the trimmed V and J ends, which lost 2 bases and 8 bases, there was a span of 21 bases. The CDR3 is made up of 16 amino acids. The CDR3: CASSQSKRDGKGGYTF. For the CDR3, the DNA is TGTGCCAGCAGCCAATCTAAACGGGACGGCAAAGGAGGCTACACCTTC.

This clone was found once. The CDR3 nucleotides read TGCGCCAGCAGCGTTACGCGAGGAACAGATACGCAGTATTTT. Translating it yields CASSVTRGTDTQYF. The rearrangement uses TRBV5-1 and TRBJ2-3; D remains unclear. The CDR3 has 14 amino acids. Deletions cut 4 bases from V and 3 bases from J, with 12 bases between. Germline CDR1 SGHRS, CDR2 YFSETQ.

The gene calls are TRBV27 and TRBJ2-5; 7 bases match TRBD2. This CDR3 is built from 15 residues. CDR1 MNHEY and CDR2 SMNVEV come from the germline V gene (reference sequence). V lost 2 bases and J lost 5; bases outside the gene matches: 8. DNA of the CDR3: TGTGCCAGCAGTTTAAACGGGAGGAATGGTGAGACCCAGTACTTC. Encoded protein: CASSLNGRNGETQYF.

V is TRBV28 and J is TRBJ2-2, with D possibly matching TRBD1 (5 bases). V was cut by 4 bases and J by 1 base, with 7 bases left in between. The CDR3 spans 14 residues. The germline V gene encodes CDR1 MDHEN and CDR2 SYDVKM. Here the CDR3 DNA reads TGTGCCAGCAGTTCCGGACAGAACACCGGGGAGCTGTTTTTT. Translation: CASSSGQNTGELFF.

The chain combines TRBV9 with TRBJ2-1; D ambiguous. Germline V CDR1 and CDR2: SGDLS, YYNGEE. The CDR3 loop spans 18 amino acids. Trimming took 0 bases from V and 6 from J, leaving 22 bases between them. CDR3 region: CASSVEELACEVTNEQFF. The CDR3 bases are TGTGCCAGCAGCGTAGAGGAGTTGGCTTGCGAAGTTACCAATGAGCAGTTCTTC.

This chain links TRBV29-1 with TRBJ2-1; no clear D. This CDR3 contains 10 residues. Germline V gene data show CDR1 as SQVTM and CDR2 as ANQGSEA. V gave up 7 bases and J gave up 9 bases, with 10 bases separating them. DNA of the CDR3: TGCAGCGGGACCTGGTTTGAGCAGTTCTTC. Its translation: CSGTWFEQFF.

The chain's CDR3 is CASSPIGGDTEAFF. DNA of the CDR3: TGCGCCAGCAGCCCCATCGGAGGGGACACTGAAGCTTTCTTT. The chain carries TRBV10-2 and TRBJ1-1; D might be TRBD1 (5 bases). In germline, CDR1 is WSHSY, CDR2 SAAADI. Trimming stripped 6 bases from V and 3 bases from J, with 14 bases between. This CDR3 comprises 14 residues.

This rearrangement joins TRBV4-2 to TRBJ2-1; 9 nucleotides align to TRBD2. This CDR3 is 16 amino acids long. Germline loops: CDR1 LGHNA, CDR2 YNFKEQ. The trim removed 1 base at V and 6 bases at J, leaving 7 bases unmatched. The CDR3 bases are TGTGCCAGCAGCCAAGTTTTTGCGGGAGGGGGCAATGAGCAGTTCTTC. Translating gives CASSQVFAGGGNEQFF.

This chain uses TRBV5-6 with TRBJ1-2; weak D call: TRBD1 (6 bases). The V gene lost 4 bases and the J gene lost 6 bases, with 16 bases spanning the gap. CDR1 and CDR2 (germline): SGHDT, YYEEEE. This CDR3 spans 14 amino acids. The CDR3 reads CASSPAGGAHGYTF. The CDR3 coding sequence is TGTGCCAGCAGCCCCGCGGGGGGGGCACATGGCTACACCTTC.

Only a few counts were recorded for this clone. V and J are TRBV14 and TRBJ1-1; D remains ambiguous. The CDR3 spans 12 residues. Germline CDR1 is SGHDN and CDR2 is FVKESK. The ends were cut back, 5 bases at V and 8 bases at J, with 12 bases in the middle. CDR3 bases: TGTGCCAGCAGCACCCGGGTGGGCGAAGCTTTCTTT. Protein: CASSTRVGEAFF.